The 23 T cell receptor beta chains below all came from one sample that was sequenced in a study of blood T cell repertoires in COVID-19. Profiled with immunoSEQ multiplex PCR; TCRdb holds only in-frame clones, not every one. The profile shows over 400,000 clones, 85% to 90% of them singletons. Sequences were obtained from peripheral blood. Receptors were obtained from a woman aged 45 to 65 with COVID-19, enrolled during active disease.

The rearrangement links TRBV2 to TRBJ2-7; 8 bases match TRBD2. With 8 bases clipped from V and 2 bases from J, the junction kept 11 bases outside the gene matches. CDR3 length: 15 amino acids. CDR1 is SNHLY and CDR2 is FYNNEI in the germline V gene. In nucleotides, the CDR3 is TGTGCCAGCCAAAAGGGCGGGGGGTATACCTACGAGCAGTACTTC. Its protein is CASQKGGGYTYEQYF.

The V gene is TRBV28, the J gene TRBJ1-2, with 7 bases matching TRBD1. V was pared by 4 bases and J by 5 bases, with 19 bases of the junction left unmatched. The CDR3 sequence is 18 residues long. The V gene's germline CDR1 is MDHEN and CDR2 SYDVKM. In DNA form, the CDR3 reads TGTGCCAGCAGTTCCCCCGGTGGATTACAGGGGCTTAGGTATGGCTACACCTTC. The encoded protein is CASSSPGGLQGLRYGYTF.

The sample holds many counts of this clone. The chain employs TRBV20-1 and TRBJ1-6; possible D gene TRBD1, 6 bases. Trimming removed 4 bases at V and 10 bases at J, with 17 bases between. CDR3 length: 14 amino acids. Germline values: CDR1 DFQATT, CDR2 SNEGSKA (reference sequence). The CDR3 nucleotides are TGCAGTGCTACTGAAGCGACAGGTGTATCACCCCTCCACTTT. Its translation: CSATEATGVSPLHF.

The chain combines TRBV11-2 with TRBJ1-2, with no clear D. In germline, CDR1 is SGHAT, CDR2 FQNNGV. This CDR3 contains 13 residues. V was cut by 5 bases and J by 3 bases, with 10 bases left in between. The CDR3 sequence: CASSPQVHYGYTF. CDR3 DNA: TGTGCCAGCAGCCCGCAGGTTCACTATGGCTACACCTTC.

A remark on this clone: Mismatch with germline at one junction end may stem from a read error. The chain carries TRBV6-2 or TRBV6-3 and TRBJ2-1, with 8 bases identical to TRBD2. Per the germline V gene, CDR1 is MNHEY and CDR2 is SVGEGT. The CDR3 is made up of 15 amino acids. The CDR3 DNA follows: TGTGCCCGCAGTTCCGGGGGGGCTGGGGGGAATGAGCAGTTCTTC. Protein: CARSSGGAGGNEQFF.

J is TRBJ1-1 and V is TRBV7-9; possible D gene TRBD1, 5 bases. This CDR3 has 13 residues. The germline V gene has CDR1 SEHNR and CDR2 FQNEAQ (reference sequence). V was trimmed by 7 bases and J by 3 bases, leaving 12 bases between them. CDR3 nucleotide sequence: TGTGCCAGCACCCCCGACAGTGACACTGAAGCTTTCTTT. Its protein product is CASTPDSDTEAFF.

J is TRBJ2-5 and V is TRBV3-1 (or the pseudogene TRBV3-2); tentative D call: TRBD1 (6 bases). CDR3 length equals 16 residues. Germline CDR1 LGHDT, CDR2 YNNKEL (reference sequence). V was clipped by 8 bases and J by 1 base, with 20 bases between them. Here the CDR3 reads CASSLLHQGGQETQYF. CDR3 bases: TGTGCCAGCTCCCTCCTACACCAAGGGGGCCAAGAGACCCAGTACTTC.

This chain uses TRBV7-9 with TRBJ1-2; D uncertain. This CDR3 spans 13 amino acids. V lost 5 bases and J lost 8, with 15 bases in between. CDR1 is SEHNR and CDR2 is FQNEAQ in the germline V gene (reference sequence). The CDR3 bases are TGTGCCAGCAGCCCTGAGCTCCTCCGCGGCTACACCTTC. Protein: CASSPELLRGYTF.

This clone has only a few counts. The chain employs TRBV6-6 and TRBJ1-2; 11 positions agree with TRBD1. Trimming removed 6 bases from V and 0 bases from J; junction bases left unmatched: 18. Germline-derived CDR1 and CDR2 are MNHNY and SVGAGI (reference sequence). CDR3 size: 20 residues. The CDR3 DNA is TGTGCCAGCAGCAGAACCGGGGGCGTGGGACAGGGGGTCTCTAACTATGGCTACACCTTC. This sequence encodes CASSRTGGVGQGVSNYGYTF.

The CDR3 loop reads CASRPGLVNTGELFF. In DNA form, the CDR3 reads TGTGCCAGCAGGCCGGGACTCGTGAACACCGGGGAGCTGTTTTTT. The genes are TRBV6-5 and TRBJ2-2; weak D call: TRBD2 (6 bases). The CDR3 extends over 15 amino acids. V was cut by 6 bases and J by 1 base, with 12 bases left in between. Germline-derived CDR1 and CDR2 are MNHEY and SVGAGI.

This rearrangement joins TRBV11-2 to TRBJ1-1, with 11 bases fitting TRBD1. The junction had 6 bases not matched to a gene; V was cut back by 1 base and J by 5 bases. Per the germline V gene, CDR1 is SGHAT and CDR2 is FQNNGV. There are 16 residues in the CDR3. The CDR3 bases are TGTGCCAGCAGCTTAGGATGGGACAGGGGGAAGACTGAAGCTTTCTTT. This gives the protein CASSLGWDRGKTEAFF.

This clone was found once. This rearrangement joins TRBV19 to TRBJ1-3, with a weak D call TRBD1 (5 bases). This CDR3 is 14 amino acids long. V lost 4 bases, J lost 4 bases, and 11 bases lay in between. CDR1 LNHDA and CDR2 SQIVND come from the germline V gene (reference sequence). This CDR3 is CASSTSGPGNTIYF. The CDR3 DNA is TGTGCCAGTAGTACCTCAGGGCCCGGAAACACCATATATTTT.

This chain joins TRBV28 and TRBJ1-1; D may be TRBD1 (6 bases). Deletions cut 2 bases from V and 1 base from J, with 11 bases between. Per germline, CDR1 MDHEN and CDR2 SYDVKM. The CDR3 sequence is 15 residues long. CDR3 sequence (DNA): TGTGCCAGCAGTTTACAGGGGCTGACGAACACTGAAGCTTTCTTT. Its translation is CASSLQGLTNTEAFF.

The chain recombines TRBV7-2 with TRBJ2-1, with TRBD2 as a possible D gene (6 bases). The V and J ends lost 4 bases and 5 bases respectively, with 18 bases between them. Germline V gene lookup returns CDR1 SGHTA and CDR2 FQGNSA. The CDR3 is made up of 16 amino acids. The CDR3 here is CASSSLAAQADNEQFF. The CDR3 DNA is TGTGCCAGCAGCTCTTTAGCGGCGCAGGCTGACAATGAGCAGTTCTTC.

The rearrangement joins TRBV15 to TRBJ1-2; TRBD1 matches 7 bases. J gave up 6 bases and V 11 bases, and 9 bases lay outside the gene matches. The CDR3 is 12 amino acids. Per germline, CDR1 LNHNV and CDR2 YYDKDF (reference sequence). CDR3 in DNA: TGTGCCCCTCAGGGGACAGAGCATGGCTACACCTTC. As protein: CAPQGTEHGYTF.

The V call is TRBV5-1, the J call TRBJ1-3, with D possibly TRBD1 on 5 matching bases. Germline CDR1 is SGHRS and CDR2 is YFSETQ. The length of the CDR3 is 15 residues. The V end was cut by 4 bases, the J end by 4 bases, with 15 bases between. CDR3 loop: CASSLGGAAGNTIYF. The CDR3 coding sequence is TGCGCCAGCAGCCTTGGCGGGGCTGCGGGAAACACCATATATTTT.

The rearrangement links TRBV29-1 to TRBJ1-4; 8 bases map to TRBD1. The CDR3 spans 18 residues. Germline loops: CDR1 SQVTM, CDR2 ANQGSEA. Trimming took 5 bases from V and 3 from J; bases not matched to a gene: 17. DNA for the CDR3: TGCAGCGTTTCAGGGGCAGGGGGCGCGTCAAAACCTAATGAAAAACTGTTTTTT. Translation gives CSVSGAGGASKPNEKLFF.

The V and J genes are TRBV11-2 and TRBJ2-7; TRBD1 agrees at 7 bases. The CDR3 has 15 residues. From germline, CDR1 is SGHAT and CDR2 FQNNGV. J lost 3 bases, V lost 4 bases, and 9 bases had no gene match. The CDR3 spells CASSSSGTAIYEQYF. CDR3 DNA sequence: TGTGCCAGCAGCTCCTCCGGGACAGCAATCTACGAGCAGTACTTC.

This clone was picked up one time. The chain uses TRBV9 and TRBJ1-2, with 8 bases aligning to TRBD1. This CDR3 has 16 amino acids. Germline loops: CDR1 SGDLS, CDR2 YYNGEE. Unmatched junction bases numbered 13, after V lost 3 bases and J lost 6 bases. CDR3: CASSESLQGGMDGYTF. The CDR3 coding sequence is TGTGCCAGCAGCGAAAGTCTACAGGGGGGAATGGATGGCTACACCTTC.

The chain has TRBV7-9 and TRBJ2-7; D is perhaps TRBD2 (6 bases). Germline lookup yields CDR1 SEHNR and CDR2 FQNEAQ (reference sequence). Trimming removed 5 bases from V and 7 bases from J, with 12 bases in between. This CDR3 spans 12 amino acids. This chain's CDR3 is CASSRDWGEQYF. For the CDR3, the DNA is TGTGCCAGCAGCCGGGACTGGGGGGAGCAGTACTTC.

V and J are TRBV24-1 and TRBJ2-7, with D perhaps TRBD2 (6 bases). Germline CDR1 and CDR2: KGHDR and SFDVKD. V lost 2 bases, J lost 3 bases, and 13 bases lay in between. CDR3 size: 15 residues. As DNA, the CDR3 is TGTGCCACCAGTGATTCCGCGGGACGGGACTACGAGCAGTACTTC. Protein product: CATSDSAGRDYEQYF.

The gene calls are TRBV10-2 and TRBJ2-3; D remains unclear. Per the germline V gene, CDR1 is WSHSY and CDR2 is SAAADI. V was shortened by 5 bases and J by 7 bases, with 7 bases between the two germline ends. The CDR3 spans 11 residues. The CDR3 DNA reads TGCGCCAGCAGTCGATCTAATACGCAGTATTTT. Translated, it gives CASSRSNTQYF.

This clone was observed once. V is TRBV15 and J is TRBJ2-2, with D unresolved. Germline-derived CDR1 and CDR2 are LNHNV and YYDKDF (reference sequence). The CDR3 consists of 14 residues. Trimming took 3 bases from V and 1 from J, leaving 6 bases between them. In DNA form, the CDR3 reads TGTGCCACCAGCAGGTGGCAGAACACCGGGGAGCTGTTTTTT. Amino acid sequence: CATSRWQNTGELFF.